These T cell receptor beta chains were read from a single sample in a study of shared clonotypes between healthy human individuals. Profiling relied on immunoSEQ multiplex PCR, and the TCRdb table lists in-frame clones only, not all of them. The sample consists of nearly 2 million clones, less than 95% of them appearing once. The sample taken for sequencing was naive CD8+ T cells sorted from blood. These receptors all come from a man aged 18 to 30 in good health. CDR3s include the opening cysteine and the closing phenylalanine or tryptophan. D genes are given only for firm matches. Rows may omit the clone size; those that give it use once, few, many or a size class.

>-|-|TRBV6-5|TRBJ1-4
CASSPDDGERLFF
TGTGCCAGCAGTCCCGACGACGGGGAGAGACTGTTTTTT
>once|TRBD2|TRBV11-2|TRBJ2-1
CASSFVAGSYNEQFF
TGTGCCAGCAGCTTCGTAGCGGGTTCCTACAATGAGCAGTTCTTC
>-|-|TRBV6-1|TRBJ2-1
CATQDRDNEQFF
TGTGCCACCCAAGACAGAGACAATGAGCAGTTCTTC
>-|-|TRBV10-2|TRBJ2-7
CASSPGQGTYEQYF
TGCGCCAGCAGTCCGGGCCAGGGGACCTACGAGCAGTACTTC
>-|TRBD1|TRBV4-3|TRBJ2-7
CASSHYRGPYEQYF
TGCGCCAGCAGCCATTACAGGGGCCCCTACGAGCAGTACTTC
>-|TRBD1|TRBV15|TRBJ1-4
CATSRDRGKGEKLFF
TGTGCCACCAGCAGAGACAGGGGGAAGGGTGAAAAACTGTTTTTT
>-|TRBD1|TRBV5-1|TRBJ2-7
CASSPDRSTWEQYF
TGCGCCAGCAGCCCGGACAGGAGTACGTGGGAGCAGTACTTC
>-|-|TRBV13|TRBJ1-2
CASSLRAANYGYTF
TGTGCCAGCAGCTTAAGGGCAGCTAACTATGGCTACACCTTC
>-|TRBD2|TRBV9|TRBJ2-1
CASSTPRGLAETVYNEQFF
TGTGCCAGCAGCACCCCTCGAGGACTAGCGGAGACTGTGTACAATGAGCAGTTCTTC
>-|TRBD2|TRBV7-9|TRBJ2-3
CASSPHLAGGSTDTQYF
TGTGCCAGCAGCCCCCACCTAGCGGGGGGATCCACAGATACGCAGTATTTT
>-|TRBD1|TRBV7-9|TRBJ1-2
CASSLAGTGDGYTF
TGTGCCAGCAGCTTAGCTGGGACAGGGGATGGCTACACCTTC
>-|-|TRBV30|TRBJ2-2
CACDRAATGELFF
TGTGCCTGTGACAGAGCCGCCACCGGGGAGCTGTTTTTT
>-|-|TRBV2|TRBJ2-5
CASSPPRDPETQYF
TGTGCCAGCAGTCCCCCCCGGGACCCAGAGACCCAGTACTTC
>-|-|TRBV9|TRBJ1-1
CASSAGGNTEAFF
TGTGCCAGCAGCGCCGGGGGTAACACTGAAGCTTTCTTT
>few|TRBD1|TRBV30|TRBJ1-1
CAWGIQGDTEAFF
TGTGCCTGGGGGATACAGGGGGACACTGAAGCTTTCTTT
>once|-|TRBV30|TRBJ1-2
CAWSPRGYGYTF
TGTGCCTGGAGTCCCCGGGGGTACGGCTACACCTTC
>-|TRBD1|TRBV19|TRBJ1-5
CASNPGQGSNQPQHF
TGTGCCAGTAACCCGGGACAGGGGAGTAATCAGCCCCAGCATTTT
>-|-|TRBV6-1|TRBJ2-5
CASSVSGARETQYF
TGTGCCAGCAGTGTTTCCGGGGCGAGAGAGACCCAGTACTTC
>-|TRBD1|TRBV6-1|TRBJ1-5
CASSGWVGTGGYFQPQHF
TGTGCCAGCAGTGGCTGGGTGGGGACAGGAGGCTATTTTCAGCCCCAGCATTTT
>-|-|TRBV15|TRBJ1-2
CATSRDITSQPGQVIGYTF
TGTGCCACCAGCAGAGATATCACGTCCCAGCCCGGTCAGGTGATTGGCTACACCTTC
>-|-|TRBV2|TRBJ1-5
CASSEGHVSNQPQHF
TGTGCCAGCAGTGAAGGTCATGTCAGCAATCAGCCCCAGCATTTT
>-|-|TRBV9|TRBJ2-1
CASSVGTRDEQFF
TGTGCCAGCAGCGTAGGGACCAGGGATGAGCAGTTCTTC
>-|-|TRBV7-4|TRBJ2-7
CASRMGADARYEQYF
TGTGCCAGCAGGATGGGGGCCGACGCGCGGTACGAGCAGTACTTC
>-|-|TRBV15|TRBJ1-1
CATSRAGEENTEAFF
TGTGCCACCAGCAGAGCCGGCGAGGAGAACACTGAAGCTTTCTTT
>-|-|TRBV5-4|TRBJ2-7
CASSAWDGTYEQYF
TGTGCCAGCAGCGCATGGGACGGAACCTACGAGCAGTACTTC
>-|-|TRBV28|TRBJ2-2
CASSFYGWGGGIGELFF
TGTGCCAGCAGTTTTTACGGCTGGGGGGGCGGTATCGGGGAGCTGTTTTTT
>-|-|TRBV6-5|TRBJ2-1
CASSVGLGDEQFF
TGTGCCAGCAGTGTCGGACTCGGGGATGAGCAGTTCTTC
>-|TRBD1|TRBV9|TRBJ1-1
CASSARTSLGGTGTEAFF
TGTGCCAGCAGCGCCCGTACCTCCCTCGGGGGGACAGGGACTGAAGCTTTCTTT
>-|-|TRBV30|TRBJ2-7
CAWSVAGLVTYEQYF
TGTGCCTGGAGTGTCGCAGGGTTGGTTACCTACGAGCAGTACTTC